This T cell receptor beta chain appears in the sequencing data of a study of OX40 agonist ivuxolimab in advanced cancers. In the study overall: People in dose escalation had one of these cancers: hepatocellular carcinoma, melanoma, renal cell or head and neck cancer.

Blood sampling was done at baseline, cycle 4 day 1, and cycle 7 day 1. This CDR3 spans 17 amino acids. J gave up 0 bases and V 5 bases, and 6 bases lay outside the gene matches. From germline, CDR1 is MDHEN and CDR2 SYDVKM. Concerning this clone: The antigen is unknown.

Whole-study findings and limits: Researchers did not determine the expanded peripheral T cells' antigen specificity. Some nonresponders likewise displayed low normalized T-cell clonal expansion.

Clones were sequenced by immunoSEQ multiplex PCR, and TCRdb holds only the in-frame ones, with some missing. The table shows 30,000 to 40,000 clones, with more than 80% occurring only once. This sequence was found in an adult with an advanced solid tumor such as melanoma, head and neck, liver or kidney cancer. Sequencing was performed on CD4+ or CD8+ T cells sorted from blood, taken in a trial of the OX40 agonist ivuxolimab. V is TRBV28 and J is TRBJ2-6; 8 bases map to TRBD1. In DNA, the CDR3 is TGTGCCAGCAGTCCCGGGACAGGCCTCTCTGGGGCCAACGTCCTGACTTTC. Translating it yields CASSPGTGLSGANVLTF.